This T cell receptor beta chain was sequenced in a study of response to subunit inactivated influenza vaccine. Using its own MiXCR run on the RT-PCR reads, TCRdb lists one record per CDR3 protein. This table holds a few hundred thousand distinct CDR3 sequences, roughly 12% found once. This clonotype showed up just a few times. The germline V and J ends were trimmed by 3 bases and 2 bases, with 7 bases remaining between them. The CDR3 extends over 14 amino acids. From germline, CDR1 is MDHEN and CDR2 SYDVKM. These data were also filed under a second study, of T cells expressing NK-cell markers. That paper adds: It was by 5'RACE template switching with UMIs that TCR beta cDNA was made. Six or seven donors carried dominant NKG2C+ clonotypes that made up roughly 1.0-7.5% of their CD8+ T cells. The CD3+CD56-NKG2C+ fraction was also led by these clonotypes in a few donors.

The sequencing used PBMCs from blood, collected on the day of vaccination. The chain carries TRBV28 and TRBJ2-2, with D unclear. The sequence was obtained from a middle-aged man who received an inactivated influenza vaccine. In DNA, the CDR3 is TGTGCCAGCAGTTTTCTCTTTAACACCGGGGAGCTGTTTTTT. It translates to CASSFLFNTGELFF.